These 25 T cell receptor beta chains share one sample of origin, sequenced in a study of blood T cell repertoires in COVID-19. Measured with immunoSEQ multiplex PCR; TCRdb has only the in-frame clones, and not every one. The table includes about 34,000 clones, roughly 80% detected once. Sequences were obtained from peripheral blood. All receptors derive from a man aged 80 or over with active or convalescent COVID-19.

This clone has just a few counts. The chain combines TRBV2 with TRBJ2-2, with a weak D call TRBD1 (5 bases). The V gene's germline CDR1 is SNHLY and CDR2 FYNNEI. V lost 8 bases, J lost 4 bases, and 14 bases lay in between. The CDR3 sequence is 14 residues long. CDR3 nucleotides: TGTGCCAGCGAAGAATTCACAGGCACCGGGGAGCTGTTTTTT. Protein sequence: CASEEFTGTGELFF.

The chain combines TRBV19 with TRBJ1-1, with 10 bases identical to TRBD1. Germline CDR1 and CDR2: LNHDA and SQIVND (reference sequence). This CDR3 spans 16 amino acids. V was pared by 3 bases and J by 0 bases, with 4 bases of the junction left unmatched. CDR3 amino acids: CASSIGGTGVNTEAFF. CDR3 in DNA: TGTGCCAGTAGTATTGGCGGGACAGGGGTGAACACTGAAGCTTTCTTT.

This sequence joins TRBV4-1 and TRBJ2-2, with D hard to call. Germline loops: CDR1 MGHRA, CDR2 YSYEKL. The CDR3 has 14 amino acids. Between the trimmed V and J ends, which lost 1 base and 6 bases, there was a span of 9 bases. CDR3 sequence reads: CASSQGVLAGELFF. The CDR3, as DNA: TGCGCCAGCAGCCAAGGTGTCCTAGCCGGGGAGCTGTTTTTT.

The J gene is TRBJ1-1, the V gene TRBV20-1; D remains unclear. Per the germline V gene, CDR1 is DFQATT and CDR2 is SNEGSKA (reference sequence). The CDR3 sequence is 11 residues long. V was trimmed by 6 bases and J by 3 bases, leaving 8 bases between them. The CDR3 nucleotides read TGCAGTGCCTCAACTGACACTGAAGCTTTCTTT. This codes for CSASTDTEAFF.

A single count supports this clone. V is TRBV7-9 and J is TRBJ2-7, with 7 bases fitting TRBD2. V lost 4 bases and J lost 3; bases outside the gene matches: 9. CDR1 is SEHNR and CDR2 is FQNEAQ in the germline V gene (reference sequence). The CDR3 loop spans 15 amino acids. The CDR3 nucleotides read TGTGCCAGCAGCTCCGTTGTGGGCGGGAGCTACGAGCAGTACTTC. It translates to CASSSVVGGSYEQYF. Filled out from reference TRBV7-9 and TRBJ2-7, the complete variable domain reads DTGVSQNPRHKITKRGQNVTFRCDPISEHNRLYWYRQTLGQGPEFLTYFQNEAQLEKSRLLSDRFSAERPKGSFSTLEIQRTEQGDSAMYLCASSSVVGGSYEQYFGPGTRLTVT.

CDR3 coding DNA: TGTGCCAGCAGTGGTCTTCAGGGGGCGCAGGGAGATACGCAGTATTTT. The encoded protein is CASSGLQGAQGDTQYF. The rearrangement uses TRBV6-1 and TRBJ2-3, with 8 bases that match TRBD1. Germline CDR1 MNHNS, CDR2 SASEGT. The trim removed 4 bases at V and 5 bases at J, leaving 11 bases unmatched. The CDR3 spans 16 residues.

In nucleotides, the CDR3 is TGTGCCAGCAGCCCCACAGGTTCCCGCAATCAGCCCCAGCATTTT. This codes for CASSPTGSRNQPQHF. The rearrangement joins TRBV3-1 (or the pseudogene TRBV3-2) to TRBJ1-5; D is possibly TRBD1 (5 bases). This CDR3 contains 15 residues. With 4 bases removed from V and 2 bases from J, the gap between germline ends came to 12 bases. The germline V gene has CDR1 LGHDT and CDR2 YNNKEL (reference sequence).

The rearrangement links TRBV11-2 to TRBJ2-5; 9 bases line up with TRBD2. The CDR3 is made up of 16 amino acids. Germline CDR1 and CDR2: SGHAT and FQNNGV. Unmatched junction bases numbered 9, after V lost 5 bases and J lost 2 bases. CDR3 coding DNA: TGTGCCAGCAGCACCCGACTAGCGGCTGAACAAGAGACCCAGTACTTC. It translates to CASSTRLAAEQETQYF.

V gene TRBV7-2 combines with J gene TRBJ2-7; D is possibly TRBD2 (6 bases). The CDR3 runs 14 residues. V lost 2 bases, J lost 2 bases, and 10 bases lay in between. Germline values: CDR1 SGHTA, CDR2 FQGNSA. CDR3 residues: CASSLQWGAYEQYF. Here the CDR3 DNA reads TGTGCCAGCAGCTTACAATGGGGGGCCTACGAGCAGTACTTC. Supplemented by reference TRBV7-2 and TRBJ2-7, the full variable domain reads GAGVSQSPSNKVTEKGKDVELRCDPISGHTALYWYRQSLGQGLEFLIYFQGNSAPDKSGLPSDRFSAERTGGSVSTLTIQRTQQEDSAVYLCASSLQWGAYEQYFGPGTRLTVT.

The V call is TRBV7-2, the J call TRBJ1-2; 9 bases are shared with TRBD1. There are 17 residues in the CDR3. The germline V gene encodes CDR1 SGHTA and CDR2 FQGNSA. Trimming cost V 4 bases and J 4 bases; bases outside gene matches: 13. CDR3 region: CASSSTTGGAPSYGYTF. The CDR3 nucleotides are TGTGCCAGCAGCTCCACAACAGGGGGCGCCCCTTCCTATGGCTACACCTTC.

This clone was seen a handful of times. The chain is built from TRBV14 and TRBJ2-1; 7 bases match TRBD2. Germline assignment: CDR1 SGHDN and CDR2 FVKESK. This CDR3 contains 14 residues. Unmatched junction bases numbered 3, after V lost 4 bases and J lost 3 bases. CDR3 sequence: CASSLGLGYNEQFF. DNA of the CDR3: TGTGCCAGCAGCCTCGGACTAGGCTACAATGAGCAGTTCTTC.

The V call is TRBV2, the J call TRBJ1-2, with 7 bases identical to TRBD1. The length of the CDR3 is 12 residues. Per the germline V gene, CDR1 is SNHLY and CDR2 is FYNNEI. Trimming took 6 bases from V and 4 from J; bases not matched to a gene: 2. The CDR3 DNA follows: TGTGCCAGCAGGGGGACAGCCTATGGCTACACCTTC. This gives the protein CASRGTAYGYTF.

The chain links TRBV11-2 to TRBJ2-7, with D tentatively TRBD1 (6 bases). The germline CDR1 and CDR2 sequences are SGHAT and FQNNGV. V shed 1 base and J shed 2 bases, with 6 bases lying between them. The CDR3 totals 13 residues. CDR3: CASSLGGPYEQYF. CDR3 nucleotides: TGTGCCAGCAGCTTAGGGGGGCCCTACGAGCAGTACTTC.

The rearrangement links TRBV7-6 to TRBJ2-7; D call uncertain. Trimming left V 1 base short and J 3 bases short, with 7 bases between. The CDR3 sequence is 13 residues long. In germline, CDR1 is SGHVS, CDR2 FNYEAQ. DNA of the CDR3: TGTGCCAGCAGCTTAGTGGCTGGCTACGAGCAGTACTTC. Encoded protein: CASSLVAGYEQYF.

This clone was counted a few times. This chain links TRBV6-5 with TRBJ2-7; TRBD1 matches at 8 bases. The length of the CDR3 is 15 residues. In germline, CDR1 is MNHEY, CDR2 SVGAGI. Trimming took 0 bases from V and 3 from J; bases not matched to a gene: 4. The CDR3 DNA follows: TGTGCCAGCAGTTACTCTTCGACAGGGGACTACGAGCAGTACTTC. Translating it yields CASSYSSTGDYEQYF.

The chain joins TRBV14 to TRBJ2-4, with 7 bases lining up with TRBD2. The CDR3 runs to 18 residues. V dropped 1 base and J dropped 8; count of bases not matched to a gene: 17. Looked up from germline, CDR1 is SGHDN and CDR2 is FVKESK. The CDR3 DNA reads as TGTGCCAGCAGCCAAGTATCCCTTGGGAGCGGGGCTGGGGACATTCAGTACTTC. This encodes CASSQVSLGSGAGDIQYF.

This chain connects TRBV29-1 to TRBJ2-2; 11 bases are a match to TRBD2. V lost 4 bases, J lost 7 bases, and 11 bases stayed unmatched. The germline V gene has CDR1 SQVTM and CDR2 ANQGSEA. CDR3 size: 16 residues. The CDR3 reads CSVGPSLAGAVGELFF. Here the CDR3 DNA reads TGCAGCGTTGGCCCCTCACTAGCGGGAGCAGTCGGGGAGCTGTTTTTT.

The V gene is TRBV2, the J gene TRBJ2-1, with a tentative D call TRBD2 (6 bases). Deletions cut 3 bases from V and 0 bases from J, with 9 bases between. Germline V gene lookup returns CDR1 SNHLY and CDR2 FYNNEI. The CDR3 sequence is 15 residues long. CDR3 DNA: TGTGCCAGCAGTGAGTGGAGGGACTCCTACAATGAGCAGTTCTTC. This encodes CASSEWRDSYNEQFF.

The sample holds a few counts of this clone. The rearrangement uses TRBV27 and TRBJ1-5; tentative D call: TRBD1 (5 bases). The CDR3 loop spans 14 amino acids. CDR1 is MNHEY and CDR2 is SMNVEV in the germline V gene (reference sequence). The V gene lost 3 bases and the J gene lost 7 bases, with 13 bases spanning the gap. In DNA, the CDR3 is TGTGCCAGCAGTTTTCAAGGGGCTGGGCAGCCCCAGCATTTT. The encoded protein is CASSFQGAGQPQHF.

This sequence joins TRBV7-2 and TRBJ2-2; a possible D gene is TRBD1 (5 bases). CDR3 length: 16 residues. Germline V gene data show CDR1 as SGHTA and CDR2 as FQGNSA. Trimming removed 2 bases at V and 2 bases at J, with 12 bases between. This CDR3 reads CASSLFSGLNTGELFF. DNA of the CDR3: TGTGCCAGCAGCTTATTTTCAGGGTTAAACACCGGGGAGCTGTTTTTT.

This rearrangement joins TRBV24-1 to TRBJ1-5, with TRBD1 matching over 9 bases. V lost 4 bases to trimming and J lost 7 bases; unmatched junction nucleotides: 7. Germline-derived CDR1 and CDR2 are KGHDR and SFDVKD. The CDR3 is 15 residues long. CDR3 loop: CATSDQTGGGQPQHF. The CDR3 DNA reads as TGTGCCACCAGTGACCAGACAGGGGGAGGGCAGCCCCAGCATTTT.

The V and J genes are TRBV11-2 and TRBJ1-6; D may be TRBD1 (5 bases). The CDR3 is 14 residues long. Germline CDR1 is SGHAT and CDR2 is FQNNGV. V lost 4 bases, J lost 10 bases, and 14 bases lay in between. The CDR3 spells CASSSEGLSSPLHF. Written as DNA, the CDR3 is TGTGCCAGCAGCTCGGAGGGGCTGAGCTCACCCCTCCACTTT.

The CDR3 loop is CASSVGGAGGYNEQFF. DNA of the CDR3: TGTGCCAGCAGCGTAGGAGGAGCGGGGGGGTACAATGAGCAGTTCTTC. The chain joins TRBV9 to TRBJ2-1, with TRBD2 identical over 10 bases. Trimming at V came to 0 bases and at J to 4 bases, leaving 4 bases not matched to a gene. The CDR3 spans 16 residues. From germline, CDR1 is SGDLS and CDR2 YYNGEE.

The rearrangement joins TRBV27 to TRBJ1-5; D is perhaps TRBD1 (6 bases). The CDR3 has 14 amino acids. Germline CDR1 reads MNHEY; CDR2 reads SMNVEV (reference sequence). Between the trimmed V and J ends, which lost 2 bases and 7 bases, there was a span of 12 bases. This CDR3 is CASSLRRGRQPQHF. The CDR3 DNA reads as TGTGCCAGCAGTTTACGCAGGGGTCGGCAGCCCCAGCATTTT.

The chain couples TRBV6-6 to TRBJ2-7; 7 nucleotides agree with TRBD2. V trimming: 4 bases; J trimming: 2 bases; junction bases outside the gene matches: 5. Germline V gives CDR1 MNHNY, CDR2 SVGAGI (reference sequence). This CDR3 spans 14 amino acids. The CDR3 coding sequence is TGTGCCAGCAGTTTTAAGCGGGGTCCCTACGAGCAGTACTTC. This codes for CASSFKRGPYEQYF.